What follows are 31 T cell receptor beta chains derived from one specimen sequenced in a study of shared clonotypes between healthy human individuals. Sequencing used immunoSEQ multiplex PCR; TCRdb keeps in-frame clones, though not all of them. The top ten clones hold about 0.13% of a sample with about 2.4 million clones, more than 90% of them seen once. Sequenced: naive CD4+ T cells sorted from blood. Subset denoted: CD45RA+ positively selected. These receptors came from a man aged 18 to 30 in good health.

This clone was recorded only once. The identical CDR3 is also encoded by other nucleotide sequences in the sample. The V and J genes are TRBV10-3 and TRBJ1-5; TRBD1 aligns across 8 bases. With V trimmed by 9 bases and J by 2 bases, 6 bases remained unmatched. The CDR3 is made up of 14 amino acids. Germline V lookup: CDR1 ENHRY, CDR2 SYGVKD. CDR3 bases: TGTGCCATTTCACAGGGGGTCGGCAATCAGCCCCAGCATTTT. This sequence encodes CAISQGVGNQPQHF.

Concerning this clone itself: The same CDR3 also results from other DNA sequences found in this sample. The chain has TRBV27 and TRBJ2-3; a possible D gene is TRBD2 (6 bases). The CDR3 totals 13 residues. V was trimmed by 0 bases and J by 5 bases, leaving 6 bases between them. From germline, CDR1 is MNHEY and CDR2 SMNVEV (reference sequence). CDR3 in DNA: TGTGCCAGCAGTTTATCGCGGGGAGATACGCAGTATTTT. Encoded protein: CASSLSRGDTQYF.

With regard to this clone: Compared with germline, one end of the junction differs, possibly owing to a read error. V and J are TRBV6-5 and TRBJ1-4; D not resolved. The germline CDR1 and CDR2 sequences are MNHEY and SVGAGI. This CDR3 has 15 residues. CDR3 region: CASRYLRGTNEKLFF. The CDR3 DNA is TGTGCCAGCCGTTACTTACGAGGGACTAATGAAAAACTGTTTTTT.

The chain links TRBV4-1 to TRBJ2-2; TRBD2 aligns across 10 bases. Germline lookup yields CDR1 MGHRA and CDR2 YSYEKL. This CDR3 is built from 18 residues. Trimming removed 2 bases from V and 0 bases from J; junction bases left unmatched: 6. The CDR3 DNA is TGCGCCAGCAGCCAACGCCCTAGCGGGAGTGCGAACACCGGGGAGCTGTTTTTT. Its protein is CASSQRPSGSANTGELFF.

This clone showed up just a few times. This sequence joins TRBV19 and TRBJ1-5, with D maybe TRBD1 (6 bases). The CDR3 length is 13 residues. The ends were cut back, 5 bases at V and 9 bases at J, with 14 bases in the middle. Germline V gene lookup returns CDR1 LNHDA and CDR2 SQIVND (reference sequence). Here the CDR3 DNA reads TGTGCCAGTAGTCACAGGGACAAATGGCCCCAGCATTTT. Translating gives CASSHRDKWPQHF.

V and J are TRBV27 and TRBJ2-1; D tentatively fits TRBD1 or TRBD2 (5 bases each). With 2 bases removed from V and 10 bases from J, the gap between germline ends came to 18 bases. This CDR3 has 15 amino acids. The germline V gene has CDR1 MNHEY and CDR2 SMNVEV (reference sequence). The CDR3 sequence is CASSLTTHEGEEQFF. The CDR3 coding sequence is TGTGCCAGCAGTTTAACGACTCATGAAGGGGAGGAGCAGTTCTTC.

This sequence joins TRBV5-4 and TRBJ2-5, with TRBD1 matching over 10 bases. V was clipped by 0 bases and J by 4 bases; unmatched bases: 9. This CDR3 contains 17 residues. The germline V gene has CDR1 SGHNT and CDR2 YYREEE (reference sequence). CDR3 region: CASSLALRTGGGETQYF. In DNA form, the CDR3 reads TGTGCCAGCAGCTTGGCCTTGCGGACAGGGGGAGGAGAGACCCAGTACTTC. The full variable domain, rest sourced from reference TRBV5-4 and TRBJ2-5, is ETGVTQSPTHLIKTRGQQVTLRCSSQSGHNTVSWYQQALGQGPQFIFQYYREEENGRGNFPPRFSGLQFPNYSSELNVNALELDDSALYLCASSLALRTGGGETQYFGPGTRLLVL.

The J gene is TRBJ2-7, the V gene TRBV18; D unclear. The CDR3 spans 12 residues. Trimming shortened V by 3 bases and J by 6 bases, and 9 bases separated the two germline ends. Germline values: CDR1 KGHSH, CDR2 LQKENI. In DNA form, the CDR3 reads TGTGCCAGCTCACCGACAAAGGCCGAGCAGTACTTC. Its translation is CASSPTKAEQYF.

V gene TRBV6-4 combines with J gene TRBJ2-2; D unresolved. The V and J ends lost 4 bases and 0 bases respectively, with 3 bases between them. The V gene's germline CDR1 is MRHNA and CDR2 SNTAGT. This CDR3 spans 13 amino acids. The DNA for the CDR3 is TGTGCCAGCAGTGTTCCGAACACCGGGGAGCTGTTTTTT. Residues: CASSVPNTGELFF.

This chain links TRBV7-2 with TRBJ2-7; D might be TRBD1 (6 bases). Germline V CDR1 and CDR2: SGHTA, FQGNSA. The CDR3 sequence is 15 residues long. Trimming took off 6 bases at V and 0 bases at J, with 15 bases between the two ends. The CDR3 region has the DNA TGTGCCAGCAGGGGGGCTGGAGCGGCCTCCTACGAGCAGTACTTC. Translating gives CASRGAGAASYEQYF.

V is TRBV27 and J is TRBJ2-7; 9 bases line up with TRBD2. Germline values: CDR1 MNHEY, CDR2 SMNVEV (reference sequence). V shed 7 bases and J 0 bases; nucleotides not matched to a gene: 13. CDR3 size: 17 residues. DNA of the CDR3: TGTGCCAGCAAACATGAGGCTAGCGGGGCCTCCTCCTACGAGCAGTACTTC. As protein: CASKHEASGASSYEQYF.

V gene TRBV27 combines with J gene TRBJ2-7; 7 positions match TRBD2. Germline CDR1 and CDR2: MNHEY and SMNVEV (reference sequence). Trimming took 4 bases from V and 0 from J; bases not matched to a gene: 6. This CDR3 is built from 15 residues. Here the CDR3 DNA reads TGTGCCAGCAGTTCCAAGCGGGGCATCTCCTACGAGCAGTACTTC. Its translation is CASSSKRGISYEQYF.

The V gene is TRBV7-9, the J gene TRBJ1-2, with 7 bases matching TRBD1. The germline gives CDR1 SEHNR, CDR2 FQNEAQ (reference sequence). The CDR3 runs to 15 residues. V dropped 5 bases and J dropped 7; count of bases not matched to a gene: 13. This chain's CDR3 is CASSLFLDRESGYTF. DNA for the CDR3: TGTGCCAGCAGCCTTTTCCTCGACAGGGAGTCTGGCTACACCTTC.

A note on this clone: The same CDR3 also results from other DNA sequences found in this sample. The V call is TRBV7-2, the J call TRBJ2-2; possibly TRBD2 for D (6 bases). The CDR3 is 15 amino acids. The germline gives CDR1 SGHTA, CDR2 FQGNSA. V lost 0 bases and J 6 bases, leaving 11 bases between the germline ends. The CDR3 protein is CASSLARGWAGELFF. The CDR3 DNA sequence: TGTGCCAGCAGCTTAGCACGGGGGTGGGCCGGGGAGCTGTTTTTT.

The chain employs TRBV5-1 and TRBJ2-5; D may match TRBD1 or TRBD2 (5 bases each). The CDR3 spans 15 residues. Germline V lookup: CDR1 SGHRS, CDR2 YFSETQ. Trimming left V 4 bases short and J 5 bases short, with 18 bases between. The chain's CDR3 is CASSPSGQGGETQYF. CDR3 bases: TGCGCCAGCAGCCCATCGGGGCAGGGTGGGGAGACCCAGTACTTC.

This clone was picked up a small number of times. Other DNA sequences of this sample code for an identical CDR3. CDR3 sequence reads: CASSLEPGQETQYF. The CDR3 DNA follows: TGCGCCAGCAGCTTGGAGCCAGGGCAAGAGACCCAGTACTTC. The chain uses TRBV5-1 and TRBJ2-5; TRBD1 is a possible D gene (5 bases). The germline V gene has CDR1 SGHRS and CDR2 YFSETQ. V lost 0 bases and J lost 2, with 8 bases in between. There are 14 residues in the CDR3.

The V gene is TRBV7-8, the J gene TRBJ2-3, with 9 bases matching TRBD2. CDR3 length: 14 amino acids. J lost 11 bases, V lost 2 bases, and 8 bases had no gene match. Germline V gene data show CDR1 as SGHVS and CDR2 as FQNEAQ. The CDR3 region has the DNA TGTGCCAGCAGCTTACCTGGCGGGAGGGGTGGGCAGTATTTT. Its protein product is CASSLPGGRGGQYF.

The chain links TRBV6-5 to TRBJ2-7; maybe TRBD2 (6 bases). Germline V gene lookup returns CDR1 MNHEY and CDR2 SVGAGI. Trimming removed 6 bases at V and 7 bases at J, with 19 bases between. The CDR3 sequence is 14 residues long. The DNA of the CDR3 is TGTGCCAGCAGGACTGTGAGCAGCGGGCCAGAGCAGTACTTC. The encoded protein is CASRTVSSGPEQYF.

This chain connects TRBV11-3 to TRBJ2-7, with a possible D match to TRBD1 (6 bases). The CDR3 is made up of 13 amino acids. Per germline, CDR1 SGHNT and CDR2 YENEEA. Trimming stripped 5 bases from V and 2 bases from J, with 10 bases between. The chain's CDR3 is CASSPGTTYEQYF. In nucleotides, the CDR3 is TGTGCCAGCAGCCCCGGGACAACCTACGAGCAGTACTTC.

The chain links TRBV14 to TRBJ2-3; D is uncertain. Trimming removed 1 base at V and 0 bases at J, with 11 bases between. The CDR3 sequence is 16 residues long. The germline gives CDR1 SGHDN, CDR2 FVKESK. The CDR3: CASSQGGSTSTDTQYF. Here the CDR3 DNA reads TGTGCCAGCAGCCAAGGTGGCAGTACTAGCACAGATACGCAGTATTTT.

Comment on this clone: Other nucleotide sequences in the sample specify the same CDR3. CDR3 residues: CASRGQGSYEQYF. The CDR3 DNA is TGTGCCAGCAGGGGACAGGGGTCGTACGAGCAGTACTTC. This chain connects TRBV6-1 to TRBJ2-7; 10 nucleotides align to TRBD1. The CDR3 totals 13 residues. Germline CDR1 and CDR2: MNHNS and SASEGT. Unmatched junction bases numbered 3, after V lost 6 bases and J lost 4 bases.

The chain joins TRBV7-9 to TRBJ2-3; 7 bases line up with TRBD1. Germline V CDR1 and CDR2: SEHNR, FQNEAQ (reference sequence). There are 10 residues in the CDR3. V was pared by 9 bases and J by 11 bases, with 5 bases of the junction left unmatched. CDR3 amino acids: CASSRDRQYF. The CDR3 DNA reads TGTGCCAGTTCCCGGGACAGGCAGTATTTT.

V usage is TRBV5-4 and J usage is TRBJ2-7; 7 bases agree with TRBD2. The ends lost 2 bases at V and 5 bases at J; junction bases unmatched: 10. The CDR3 extends over 15 amino acids. Looked up from germline, CDR1 is SGHNT and CDR2 is YYREEE (reference sequence). CDR3 residues: CASSFARGGGDEQYF. The CDR3, as DNA: TGTGCCAGCAGCTTCGCGAGGGGTGGGGGGGACGAGCAGTACTTC.

The genes are TRBV10-3 and TRBJ2-7, with 8 bases aligning to TRBD1. The V gene end was trimmed by 6 bases and the J gene end by 4 bases; junction bases not matched to a gene: 5. This CDR3 contains 13 residues. Looked up from germline, CDR1 is ENHRY and CDR2 is SYGVKD. CDR3 residues: CAIRDRVGYEQYF. CDR3 DNA sequence: TGTGCCATCAGGGACAGGGTTGGGTACGAGCAGTACTTC.

The CDR3: CASSLVSQRSSYNSPLHF. CDR3 bases: TGTGCCAGCAGCTTGGTTTCTCAGAGGAGCTCCTATAATTCACCCCTCCACTTT. V is TRBV5-4 and J is TRBJ1-6, with D uncertain. There are 18 residues in the CDR3. Trimming took 0 bases from V and 0 from J, leaving 13 bases between them. Germline V gene sequence: CDR1 SGHNT, CDR2 YYREEE (reference sequence).

The CDR3 DNA reads TGTGCCGCGGGACGGAGTGAAGCTTTCTTT. Protein product: CAAGRSEAFF. The chain carries TRBV27 and TRBJ1-1; D might be TRBD1 (5 bases). The germline V gene has CDR1 MNHEY and CDR2 SMNVEV (reference sequence). This CDR3 contains 10 residues. V gave up 11 bases and J gave up 7 bases, with 11 bases separating them.

Turning to this clone: This CDR3 is also generated by other DNA sequences in the sample. The J gene is TRBJ2-1, the V gene TRBV5-1; 9 nucleotides agree with TRBD2. CDR1 and CDR2 (germline): SGHRS, YFSETQ. With V trimmed by 0 bases and J by 10 bases, 5 bases remained unmatched. This CDR3 spans 14 amino acids. CDR3 nucleotide sequence: TGCGCCAGCAGCTTGGCGCTAGCGGGAAACGAGCAGTTCTTC. It is translated as CASSLALAGNEQFF. Full variable domain (remainder filled in from reference TRBV5-1 and TRBJ2-1): KAGVTQTPRYLIKTRGQQVTLSCSPISGHRSVSWYQQTPGQGLQFLFEYFSETQRNKGNFPGRFSGRQFSNSRSEMNVSTLELGDSALYLCASSLALAGNEQFFGPGTRLTVL.

The J gene is TRBJ1-4, the V gene TRBV28; no firm D call. V was cut by 2 bases and J by 4 bases, with 11 bases left in between. CDR1 MDHEN and CDR2 SYDVKM come from the germline V gene. There are 15 residues in the CDR3. The CDR3 bases are TGTGCCAGCAGTTTAATCAGCAGCAATAATGAAAAACTGTTTTTT. Its translation: CASSLISSNNEKLFF.

This clone was seen a single time. This chain joins TRBV19 and TRBJ2-1, with D perhaps matching TRBD2 (7 bases). Germline values: CDR1 LNHDA, CDR2 SQIVND (reference sequence). This CDR3 comprises 16 residues. The V end lost 9 bases, the J end lost 4 bases, and 22 bases lay between the germline ends. CDR3 bases: TGTGCCAGCCAGAATGAGGGGGGGCCTTGGTACAATGAGCAGTTCTTC. It translates to CASQNEGGPWYNEQFF.

The chain couples TRBV11-1 to TRBJ2-7, with TRBD1 matching 8 bases. In germline, CDR1 is SGHAT, CDR2 FQDESV (reference sequence). Trimming took 5 bases from V and 3 from J; bases not matched to a gene: 9. This CDR3 is built from 15 residues. The DNA for the CDR3 is TGTGCCAGCAGCCCTCAAGCCGGACAGGGCTACGAGCAGTACTTC. Amino acid sequence: CASSPQAGQGYEQYF.

The V and J genes are TRBV6-6 and TRBJ1-2; 8 bases map to TRBD1. The V segment lost 5 bases and the J segment 6 bases; nucleotides outside the gene matches: 2. CDR3 size: 12 residues. Germline V gene lookup returns CDR1 MNHNY and CDR2 SVGAGI (reference sequence). CDR3 in amino acids: CASSVTGDGYTF. The CDR3 coding sequence is TGTGCCAGCAGTGTGACAGGGGATGGCTACACCTTC.